A single sample is the source of the 12 T cell receptor beta chains below, sequenced in a study of blood T cell repertoires in COVID-19. The assay was immunoSEQ multiplex PCR, and TCRdb's table has in-frame clones only and misses some. The sample includes around 40,000 clones, 87% seen only once; the top ten take about 24%. Source material: peripheral blood. All receptors come from a middle-aged man with active or convalescent COVID-19.

V usage is TRBV27 and J usage is TRBJ2-1, with 9 positions matching TRBD2. Germline loops: CDR1 MNHEY, CDR2 SMNVEV (reference sequence). CDR3 length equals 16 residues. The ends lost 5 bases at V and 14 bases at J; junction bases unmatched: 19. In DNA form, the CDR3 reads TGTGCCAGCAGTCCCCCGAGGCCTAGCGGGACCCCCCCGGAGTTCTTC. Protein product: CASSPPRPSGTPPEFF.

This clone was observed once. This chain's CDR3 is CASSAGDTDTQYF. In DNA form, the CDR3 reads TGCGCCAGCAGTGCGGGAGACACAGATACGCAGTATTTT. The chain employs TRBV5-1 and TRBJ2-3, with TRBD2 matching over 7 bases. From germline, CDR1 is SGHRS and CDR2 YFSETQ. The V and J ends lost 5 bases and 2 bases, in that order; junction bases with no gene match: 2. The CDR3 is 13 amino acids.

This chain links TRBV6-1 with TRBJ1-1, with D tentatively TRBD1 (6 bases). The germline V gene has CDR1 MNHNS and CDR2 SASEGT. CDR3 length equals 14 residues. Trimming removed 1 base at V and 4 bases at J, with 10 bases between. CDR3 in DNA: TGTGCCAGCAGTGAAGAGGGGGAAGCCACTGAAGCTTTCTTT. Protein: CASSEEGEATEAFF.

The V gene is TRBV1, the J gene TRBJ1-1; no DNA check was done on the table's D call, TRBD1. TRBV1 is recorded as a pseudogene. CDR3 length: 16 amino acids. The CDR3 DNA reads TGCACCAGCAGAAGAATTCGGGACACCGAGGACACTGAAGCTTTCTTT. It is translated as CTSRRIRDTEDTEAFF.

V is TRBV20-1 and J is TRBJ2-5; D is undetermined. The germline V gene has CDR1 DFQATT and CDR2 SNEGSKA (reference sequence). V was pared by 6 bases and J by 4 bases, with 6 bases between. This CDR3 region has 10 residues. The CDR3 sequence: CSAESETQYF. DNA for the CDR3: TGCAGTGCCGAGTCAGAGACCCAGTACTTC.

The chain employs TRBV7-3 and TRBJ1-6; D possibly corresponds to TRBD1 (5 bases). Germline loops: CDR1 SGHTA, CDR2 FQGTGA. This CDR3 has 14 amino acids. V lost 0 bases, J lost 12 bases, and 12 bases lay in between. Written as DNA, the CDR3 is TGTGCCAGCAGCTTAACAGGGTCCGGGGGACCCCTCCACTTT. Residues: CASSLTGSGGPLHF. The complete variable domain, with remaining parts taken from reference TRBV7-3 and TRBJ1-6, reads GAGVSQTPSNKVTEKGKYVELRCDPISGHTALYWYRQSLGQGPEFLIYFQGTGAADDSGLPNDRFFAVRPEGSVSTLKIQRTERGDSAVYLCASSLTGSGGPLHFGNGTRLTVT.

The chain has TRBV6-1 and TRBJ2-2; 10 bases agree with TRBD2. Trimming cost V 2 bases and J 6 bases; bases outside gene matches: 6. This CDR3 region has 16 residues. CDR1 is MNHNS and CDR2 is SASEGT in the germline V gene. The CDR3 nucleotides are TGTGCCAGCAGTGAAATCAGCGGGGGGGCCCCCGGGGAGCTGTTTTTT. It specifies CASSEISGGAPGELFF.

CDR3 loop: CASSLGHLLSQAGEQFF. CDR3 in DNA: TGTGCCAGCAGCTTAGGTCACTTATTGTCCCAGGCGGGTGAGCAGTTCTTC. J is TRBJ2-1 and V is TRBV7-2; possible D gene TRBD2, 5 bases. The germline V gene encodes CDR1 SGHTA and CDR2 FQGNSA. Between the trimmed V and J ends, which lost 1 base and 9 bases, there was a span of 22 bases. This CDR3 is built from 17 residues.

V and J are TRBV5-4 and TRBJ2-6; 9 bases map to TRBD1. Germline CDR1 is SGHNT and CDR2 is YYREEE (reference sequence). The CDR3 runs to 18 residues. J gave up 0 bases and V 2 bases, and 6 bases lay outside the gene matches. The CDR3 sequence: CASSFPPTGGSGANVLTF. CDR3 DNA sequence: TGTGCCAGCAGCTTCCCCCCGACAGGGGGCTCTGGGGCCAACGTCCTGACTTTC.

V is TRBV11-2 and J is TRBJ2-7; TRBD1 might be the D (6 bases). The CDR3 consists of 18 residues. V was clipped by 3 bases and J by 6 bases, with 27 bases between them. Germline-derived CDR1 and CDR2 are SGHAT and FQNNGV. CDR3 protein: CASSFGQGRREHLGEQYF. The CDR3 nucleotides are TGTGCCAGCAGCTTCGGGCAGGGGCGCCGAGAACACCTAGGCGAGCAGTACTTC.

V usage is TRBV3-1 (or the pseudogene TRBV3-2) and J usage is TRBJ2-7; TRBD2 aligns across 9 bases. The CDR3 is made up of 16 amino acids. CDR1 is LGHDT and CDR2 is YNNKEL in the germline V gene (reference sequence). V dropped 1 base and J dropped 9; count of bases not matched to a gene: 13. CDR3 nucleotide sequence: TGTGCCAGCAGCCAAGGGCTAGGACTAGCGATCTCGGGGCAGTACTTC. It is translated as CASSQGLGLAISGQYF.

The chain employs TRBV27 and TRBJ2-3; TRBD1 agrees at 7 bases. The CDR3 loop spans 17 amino acids. Germline trimming cut 5 bases from V and 1 base from J; bases unmatched to any gene: 12. CDR1 is MNHEY, CDR2 SMNVEV, per germline (reference sequence). The CDR3 here is CASSPIDRALGTDTQYF. In DNA form, the CDR3 reads TGTGCCAGCAGTCCTATCGACAGGGCTTTGGGCACAGATACGCAGTATTTT.